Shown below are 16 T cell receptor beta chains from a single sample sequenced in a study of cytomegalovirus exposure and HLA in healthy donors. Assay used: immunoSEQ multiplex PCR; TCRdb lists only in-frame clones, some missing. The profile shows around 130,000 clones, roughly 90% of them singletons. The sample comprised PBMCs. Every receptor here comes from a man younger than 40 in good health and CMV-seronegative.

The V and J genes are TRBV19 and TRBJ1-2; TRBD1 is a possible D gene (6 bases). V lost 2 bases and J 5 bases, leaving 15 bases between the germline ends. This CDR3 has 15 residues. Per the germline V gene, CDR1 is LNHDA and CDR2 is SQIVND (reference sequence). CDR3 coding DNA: TGTGCCAGTAGTATAATTGCAGGGGTTCGGTATGGCTACACCTTC. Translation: CASSIIAGVRYGYTF.

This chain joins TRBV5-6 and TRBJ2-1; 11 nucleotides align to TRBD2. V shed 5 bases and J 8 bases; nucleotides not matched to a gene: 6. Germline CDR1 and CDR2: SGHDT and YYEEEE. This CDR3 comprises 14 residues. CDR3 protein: CASSLTSGRDEQFF. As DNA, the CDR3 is TGTGCCAGCAGTTTAACTAGCGGGAGAGATGAGCAGTTCTTC.

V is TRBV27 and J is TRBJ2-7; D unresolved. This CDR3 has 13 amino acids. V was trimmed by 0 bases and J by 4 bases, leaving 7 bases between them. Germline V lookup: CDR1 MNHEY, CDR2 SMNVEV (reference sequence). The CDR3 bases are TGTGCCAGCAGTTTATCCGTCGGGTACGAGCAGTACTTC. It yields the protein CASSLSVGYEQYF.

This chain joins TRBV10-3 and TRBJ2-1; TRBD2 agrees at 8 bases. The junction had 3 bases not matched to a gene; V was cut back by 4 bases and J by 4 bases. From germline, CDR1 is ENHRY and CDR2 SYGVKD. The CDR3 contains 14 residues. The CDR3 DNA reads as TGTGCCATCAGTGGTACTAGCGGATACAATGAGCAGTTCTTC. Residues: CAISGTSGYNEQFF.

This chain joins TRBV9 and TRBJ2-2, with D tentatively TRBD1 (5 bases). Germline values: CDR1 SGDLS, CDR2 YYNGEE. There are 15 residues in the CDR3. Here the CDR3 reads CGSSKDTVSTGELFF. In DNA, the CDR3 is TGTGGGAGTAGCAAGGACACGGTTTCCACCGGGGAGCTGTTTTTT. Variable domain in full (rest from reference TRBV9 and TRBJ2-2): DSGVTQTPKHLITATGQRVTLRCSPRSGDLSVYWYQQSLDQGLQFLIQYYNGEERAKGNILERFSAQQFPDLHSELNLSSLELGDSALYFCGSSKDTVSTGELFFGEGSRLTVL.

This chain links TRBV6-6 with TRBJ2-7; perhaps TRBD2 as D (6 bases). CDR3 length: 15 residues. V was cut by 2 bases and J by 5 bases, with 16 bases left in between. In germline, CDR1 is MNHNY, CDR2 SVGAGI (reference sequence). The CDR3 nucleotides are TGTGCCAGCAGTTACCGCATCGGGAGCCGGAACGAGCAGTACTTC. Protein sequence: CASSYRIGSRNEQYF.

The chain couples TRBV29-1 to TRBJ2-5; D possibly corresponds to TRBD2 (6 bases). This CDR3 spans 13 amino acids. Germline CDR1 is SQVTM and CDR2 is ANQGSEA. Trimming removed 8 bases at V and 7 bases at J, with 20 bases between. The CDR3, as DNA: TGCAGCACGACGGGGGTTGGGGTTGGGACCCAGTACTTC. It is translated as CSTTGVGVGTQYF.

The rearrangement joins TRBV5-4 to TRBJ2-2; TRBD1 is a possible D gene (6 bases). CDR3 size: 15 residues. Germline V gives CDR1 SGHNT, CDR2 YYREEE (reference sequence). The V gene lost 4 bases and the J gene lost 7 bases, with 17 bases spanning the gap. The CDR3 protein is CASSEQGPLHGELFF. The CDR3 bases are TGTGCCAGCAGCGAACAGGGTCCTCTTCACGGGGAGCTGTTTTTT.

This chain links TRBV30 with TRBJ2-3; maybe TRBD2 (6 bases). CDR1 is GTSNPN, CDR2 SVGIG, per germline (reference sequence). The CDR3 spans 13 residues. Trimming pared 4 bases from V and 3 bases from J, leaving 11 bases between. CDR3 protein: CAWTGGTTDTQYF. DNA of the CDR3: TGTGCCTGGACGGGCGGGACTACAGATACGCAGTATTTT.

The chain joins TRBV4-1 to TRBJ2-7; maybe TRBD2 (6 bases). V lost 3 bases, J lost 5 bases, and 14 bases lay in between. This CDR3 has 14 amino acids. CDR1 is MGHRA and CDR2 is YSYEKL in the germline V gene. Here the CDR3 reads CASSQDYIRNEQYF. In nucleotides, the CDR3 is TGCGCCAGCAGCCAGGACTACATCCGCAACGAGCAGTACTTC.

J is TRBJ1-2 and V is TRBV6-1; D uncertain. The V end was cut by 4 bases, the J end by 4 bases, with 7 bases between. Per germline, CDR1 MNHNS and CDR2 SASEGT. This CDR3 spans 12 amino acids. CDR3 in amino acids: CASSATAYGYTF. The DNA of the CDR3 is TGTGCCAGCAGTGCCACAGCCTATGGCTACACCTTC.

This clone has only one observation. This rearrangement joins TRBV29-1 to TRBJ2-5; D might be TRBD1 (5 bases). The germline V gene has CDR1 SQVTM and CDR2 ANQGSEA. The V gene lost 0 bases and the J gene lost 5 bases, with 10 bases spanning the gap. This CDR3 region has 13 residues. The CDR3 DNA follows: TGCAGCGTTGAAGATCAGGGTAGGGAGACCCAGTACTTC. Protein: CSVEDQGRETQYF.

In nucleotides, the CDR3 is TGTGCCAGCAGTTTCATCGGGATACAGTTAAATGAAAAACTGTTTTTT. Translation gives CASSFIGIQLNEKLFF. V and J are TRBV28 and TRBJ1-4; no definite D call. Germline CDR1 is MDHEN and CDR2 is SYDVKM. Trimming shortened V by 3 bases and J by 5 bases, and 16 bases separated the two germline ends. This CDR3 has 16 residues. The whole variable domain, remainder taken from reference TRBV28 and TRBJ1-4, is DVKVTQSSRYLVKRTGEKVFLECVQDMDHENMFWYRQDPGLGLRLIYFSYDVKMKEKGDIPEGYSVSREKKERFSLILESASTNQTSMYLCASSFIGIQLNEKLFFGSGTQLSVL.

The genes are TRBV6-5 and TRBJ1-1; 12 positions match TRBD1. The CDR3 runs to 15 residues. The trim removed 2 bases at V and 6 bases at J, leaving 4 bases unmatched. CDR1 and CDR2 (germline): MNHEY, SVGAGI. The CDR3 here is CASSYKGQGAAEAFF. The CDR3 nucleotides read TGTGCCAGCAGTTACAAGGGACAGGGGGCGGCTGAAGCTTTCTTT.

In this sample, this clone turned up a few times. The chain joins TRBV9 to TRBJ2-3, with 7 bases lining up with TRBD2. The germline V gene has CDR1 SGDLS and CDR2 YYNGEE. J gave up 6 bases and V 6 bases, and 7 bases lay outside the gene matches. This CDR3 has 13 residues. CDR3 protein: CASTSGAVDTQYF. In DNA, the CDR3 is TGTGCCAGCACCAGCGGGGCGGTGGATACGCAGTATTTT.

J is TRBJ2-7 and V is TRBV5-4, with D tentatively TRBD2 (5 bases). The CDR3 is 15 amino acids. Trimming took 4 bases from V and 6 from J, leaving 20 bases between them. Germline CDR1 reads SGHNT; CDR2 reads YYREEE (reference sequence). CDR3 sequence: CASSGLAGVVSEQYF. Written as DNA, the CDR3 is TGTGCCAGCAGCGGCCTAGCCGGGGTCGTAAGCGAGCAGTACTTC.